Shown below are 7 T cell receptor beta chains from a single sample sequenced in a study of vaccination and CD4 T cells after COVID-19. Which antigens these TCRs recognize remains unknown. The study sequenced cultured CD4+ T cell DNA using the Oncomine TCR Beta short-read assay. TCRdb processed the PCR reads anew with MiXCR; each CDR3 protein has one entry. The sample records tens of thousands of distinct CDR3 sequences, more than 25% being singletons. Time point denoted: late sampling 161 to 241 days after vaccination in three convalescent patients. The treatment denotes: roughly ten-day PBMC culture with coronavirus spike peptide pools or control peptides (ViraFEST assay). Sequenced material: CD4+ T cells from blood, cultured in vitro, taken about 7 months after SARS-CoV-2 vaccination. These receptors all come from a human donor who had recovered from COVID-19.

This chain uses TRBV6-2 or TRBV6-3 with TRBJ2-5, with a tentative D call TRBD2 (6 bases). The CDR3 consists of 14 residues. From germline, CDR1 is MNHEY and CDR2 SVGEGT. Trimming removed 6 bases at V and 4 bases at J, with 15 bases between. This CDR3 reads CASSRLEKGETQYF. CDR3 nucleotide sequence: TGTGCCAGCAGCCGACTAGAGAAAGGAGAGACCCAGTACTTC.

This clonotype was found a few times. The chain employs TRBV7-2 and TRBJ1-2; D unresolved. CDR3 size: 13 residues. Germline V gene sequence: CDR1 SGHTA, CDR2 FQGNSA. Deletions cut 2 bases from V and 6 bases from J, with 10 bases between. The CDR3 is CASSLSQANGYTF. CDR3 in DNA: TGTGCCAGCAGCTTAAGTCAGGCAAATGGCTACACCTTC.

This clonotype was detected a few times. CDR3: CATSRVGGAAQETQYF. DNA of the CDR3: TGTGCCACCAGCAGAGTGGGCGGGGCGGCCCAAGAGACCCAGTACTTC. V usage is TRBV15 and J usage is TRBJ2-5; TRBD2 might be the D (6 bases). This CDR3 region has 16 residues. Deletions cut 1 base from V and 1 base from J, with 13 bases between. Germline values: CDR1 LNHNV, CDR2 YYDKDF (reference sequence).

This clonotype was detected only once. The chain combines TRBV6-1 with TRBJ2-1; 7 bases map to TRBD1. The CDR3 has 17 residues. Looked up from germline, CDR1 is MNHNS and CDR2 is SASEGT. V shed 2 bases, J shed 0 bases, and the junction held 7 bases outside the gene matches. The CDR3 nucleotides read TGTGCCAGCAGTGAACTACAGGGGCGAGGCTCCTACAATGAGCAGTTCTTC. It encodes CASSELQGRGSYNEQFF.

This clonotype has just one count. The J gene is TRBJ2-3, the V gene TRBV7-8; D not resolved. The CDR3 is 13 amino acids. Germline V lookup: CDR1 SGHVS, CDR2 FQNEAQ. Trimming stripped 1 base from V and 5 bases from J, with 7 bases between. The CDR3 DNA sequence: TGTGCCAGCAGCTTAGGTGTCGGAGATACGCAGTATTTT. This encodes CASSLGVGDTQYF.

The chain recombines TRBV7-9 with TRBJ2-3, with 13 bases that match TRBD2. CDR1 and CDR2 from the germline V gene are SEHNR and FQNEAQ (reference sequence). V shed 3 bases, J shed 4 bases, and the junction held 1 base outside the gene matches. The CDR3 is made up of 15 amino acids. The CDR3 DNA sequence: TGTGCCAGCAGCTTTGGACTAGCGGGAGCAGATACGCAGTATTTT. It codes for CASSFGLAGADTQYF. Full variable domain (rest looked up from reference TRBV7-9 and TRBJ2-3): DTGVSQNPRHKITKRGQNVTFRCDPISEHNRLYWYRQTLGQGPEFLTYFQNEAQLEKSRLLSDRFSAERPKGSFSTLEIQRTEQGDSAMYLCASSFGLAGADTQYFGPGTRLTVL.

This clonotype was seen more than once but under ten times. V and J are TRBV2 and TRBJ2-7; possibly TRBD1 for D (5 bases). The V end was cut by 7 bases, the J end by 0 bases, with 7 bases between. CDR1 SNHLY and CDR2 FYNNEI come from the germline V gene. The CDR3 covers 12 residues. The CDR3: CASKQDSYEQYF. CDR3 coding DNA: TGTGCCAGCAAACAGGACTCCTACGAGCAGTACTTC.